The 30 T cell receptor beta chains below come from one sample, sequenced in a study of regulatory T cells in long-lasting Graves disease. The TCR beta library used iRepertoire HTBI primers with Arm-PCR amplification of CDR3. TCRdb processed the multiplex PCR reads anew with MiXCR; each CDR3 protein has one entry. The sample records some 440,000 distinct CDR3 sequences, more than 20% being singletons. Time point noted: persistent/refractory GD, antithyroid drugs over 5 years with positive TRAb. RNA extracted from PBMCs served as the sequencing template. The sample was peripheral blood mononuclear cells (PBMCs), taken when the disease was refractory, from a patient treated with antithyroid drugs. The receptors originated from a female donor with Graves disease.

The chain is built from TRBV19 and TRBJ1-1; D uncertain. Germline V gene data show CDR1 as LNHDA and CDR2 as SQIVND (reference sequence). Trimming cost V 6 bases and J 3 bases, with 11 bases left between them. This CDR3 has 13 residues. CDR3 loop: CASREIGDTEAFF. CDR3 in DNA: TGTGCCAGTAGAGAGATTGGGGACACTGAAGCTTTCTTT.

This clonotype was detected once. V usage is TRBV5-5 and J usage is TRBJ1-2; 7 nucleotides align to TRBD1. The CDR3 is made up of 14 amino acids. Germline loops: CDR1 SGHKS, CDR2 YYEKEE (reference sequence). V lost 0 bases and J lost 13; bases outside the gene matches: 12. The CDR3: CASSLADRDTTSTF. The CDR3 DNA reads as TGTGCCAGCAGCTTGGCCGACAGGGATACGACTAGCACCTTC.

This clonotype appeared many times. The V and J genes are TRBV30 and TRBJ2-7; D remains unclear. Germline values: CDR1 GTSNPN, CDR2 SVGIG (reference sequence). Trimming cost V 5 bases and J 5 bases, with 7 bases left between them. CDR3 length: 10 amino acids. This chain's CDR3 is CAWGFNEQYF. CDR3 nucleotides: TGTGCCTGGGGCTTCAACGAGCAGTACTTC. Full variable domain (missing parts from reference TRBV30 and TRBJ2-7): SQTIHQWPATLVQPVGSPLSLECTVEGTSNPNLYWYRQAAGRGLQLLFYSVGIGQISSEVPQNLSASRPQDRQFILSSKKLLLSDSGFYLCAWGFNEQYFGPGTRLTVT.

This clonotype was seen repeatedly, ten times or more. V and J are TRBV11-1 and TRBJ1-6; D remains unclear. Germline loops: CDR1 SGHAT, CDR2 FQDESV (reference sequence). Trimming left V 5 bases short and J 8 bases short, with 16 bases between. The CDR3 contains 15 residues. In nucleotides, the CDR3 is TGTGCCAGCAGCAAGAACTCCCAATCCTATTCACCCCTCCACTTT. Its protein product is CASSKNSQSYSPLHF.

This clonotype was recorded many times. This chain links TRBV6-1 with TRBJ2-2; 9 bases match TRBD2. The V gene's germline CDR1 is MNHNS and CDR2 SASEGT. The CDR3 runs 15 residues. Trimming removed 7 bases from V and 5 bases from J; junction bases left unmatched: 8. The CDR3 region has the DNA TGTGCCAGCACATCAGCGGGAGGTTGGACCGGGGAGCTGTTTTTT. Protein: CASTSAGGWTGELFF.

This CDR3 is CSAEDRVSYEQYF. The CDR3 bases are TGCAGTGCTGAAGACAGGGTTTCCTACGAGCAGTACTTC. The genes are TRBV20-1 and TRBJ2-7; 7 bases agree with TRBD1. The CDR3 consists of 13 residues. The J segment lost 1 base and the V segment lost 5 bases, leaving 5 bases of the junction unmatched. Germline CDR1 DFQATT, CDR2 SNEGSKA (reference sequence).

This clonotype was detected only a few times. The CDR3 coding sequence is TGTGCCAGCAGCTGGGACTATTTCTCCTACGAGCAGTACTTC. It codes for CASSWDYFSYEQYF. The chain recombines TRBV5-5 with TRBJ2-7, with 7 bases identical to TRBD2. The V gene's germline CDR1 is SGHKS and CDR2 YYEKEE (reference sequence). CDR3 size: 14 residues. Unmatched junction bases numbered 3, after V lost 3 bases and J lost 0 bases.

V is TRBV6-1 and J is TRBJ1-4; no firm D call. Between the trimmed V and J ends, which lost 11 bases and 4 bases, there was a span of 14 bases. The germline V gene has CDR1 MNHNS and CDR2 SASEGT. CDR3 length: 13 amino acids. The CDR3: CAESEANNEKLFF. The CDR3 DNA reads TGTGCCGAAAGTGAAGCTAATAATGAAAAACTGTTTTTT.

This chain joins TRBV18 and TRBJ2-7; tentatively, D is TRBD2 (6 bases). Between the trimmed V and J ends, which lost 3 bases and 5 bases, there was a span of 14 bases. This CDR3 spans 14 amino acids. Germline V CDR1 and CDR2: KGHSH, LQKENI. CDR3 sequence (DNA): TGTGCCAGCTCACCGGGTAGGGACTCTCACGAGCAGTACTTC. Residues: CASSPGRDSHEQYF.

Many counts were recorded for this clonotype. CDR3 region: CASSPLGQGGEKLFF. The CDR3 nucleotides read TGTGCCAGCAGTCCGTTGGGACAGGGAGGGGAAAAACTGTTTTTT. V usage is TRBV27 and J usage is TRBJ1-4, with TRBD1 matching 9 bases. V was pared by 5 bases and J by 8 bases, with 9 bases of the junction left unmatched. Germline CDR1 and CDR2: MNHEY and SMNVEV (reference sequence). The CDR3 extends over 15 amino acids.

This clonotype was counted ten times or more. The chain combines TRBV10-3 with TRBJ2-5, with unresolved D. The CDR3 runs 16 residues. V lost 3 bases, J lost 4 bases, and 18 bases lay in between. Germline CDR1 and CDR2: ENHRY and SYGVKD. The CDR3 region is CAISDNRAQTGETQYF. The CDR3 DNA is TGTGCCATCAGTGATAACCGGGCCCAGACGGGAGAGACCCAGTACTTC.

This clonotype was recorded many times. The CDR3, as DNA: TGTGCCAGCAGCGCCAGACAGGGTGAGGCTTTCTTT. It translates to CASSARQGEAFF. The chain combines TRBV11-3 with TRBJ1-1, with 7 bases that match TRBD1. Trimming cost V 5 bases and J 11 bases; bases outside gene matches: 8. This CDR3 is built from 12 residues. CDR1 SGHNT and CDR2 YENEEA come from the germline V gene.

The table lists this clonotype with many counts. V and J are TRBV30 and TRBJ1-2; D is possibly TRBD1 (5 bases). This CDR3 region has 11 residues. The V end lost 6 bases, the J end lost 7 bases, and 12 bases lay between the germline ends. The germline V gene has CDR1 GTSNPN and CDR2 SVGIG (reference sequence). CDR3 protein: CACNTGSGYTF. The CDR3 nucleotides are TGTGCCTGTAATACAGGTTCTGGCTACACCTTC.

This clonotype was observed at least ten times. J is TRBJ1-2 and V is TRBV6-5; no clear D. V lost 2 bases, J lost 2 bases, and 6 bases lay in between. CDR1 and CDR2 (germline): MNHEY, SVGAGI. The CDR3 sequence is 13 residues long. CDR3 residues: CASSYDGNYGYTF. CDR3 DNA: TGTGCCAGCAGTTACGACGGCAACTATGGCTACACCTTC.

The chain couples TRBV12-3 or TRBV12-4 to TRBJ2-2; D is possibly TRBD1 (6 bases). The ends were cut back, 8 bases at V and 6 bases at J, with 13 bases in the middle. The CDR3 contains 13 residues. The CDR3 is CASRPTGPGELFF. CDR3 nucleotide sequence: TGTGCCAGCCGACCGACAGGTCCCGGGGAGCTGTTTTTT.

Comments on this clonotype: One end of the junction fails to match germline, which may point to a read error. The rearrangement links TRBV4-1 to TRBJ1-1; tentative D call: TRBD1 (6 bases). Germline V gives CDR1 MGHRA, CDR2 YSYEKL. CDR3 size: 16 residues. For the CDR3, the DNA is TGCGCCAACAGCCAAGAGGGGGTGGTTGGGGGCACTGAAGCTTTCTTT. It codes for CANSQEGVVGGTEAFF.

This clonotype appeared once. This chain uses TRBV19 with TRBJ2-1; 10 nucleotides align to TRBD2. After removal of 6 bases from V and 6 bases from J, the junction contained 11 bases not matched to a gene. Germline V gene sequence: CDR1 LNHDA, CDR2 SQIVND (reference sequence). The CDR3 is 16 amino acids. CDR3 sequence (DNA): TGTGCCAGTAGACTTACCCTCAGCGGGAGGGCCAATGAGCAGTTCTTC. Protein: CASRLTLSGRANEQFF.

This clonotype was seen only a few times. DNA for the CDR3: TGTGCCAGCCCCCACCGGAGGCACCCACGCTCCATGGATACGCAGTATTTT. Translated, it gives CASPHRRHPRSMDTQYF. This sequence joins TRBV6-1 and TRBJ2-3; D is possibly TRBD2 (5 bases). CDR1 and CDR2 from the germline V gene are MNHNS and SASEGT. Trimming shortened V by 8 bases and J by 6 bases, and 27 bases separated the two germline ends. The CDR3 covers 17 residues.

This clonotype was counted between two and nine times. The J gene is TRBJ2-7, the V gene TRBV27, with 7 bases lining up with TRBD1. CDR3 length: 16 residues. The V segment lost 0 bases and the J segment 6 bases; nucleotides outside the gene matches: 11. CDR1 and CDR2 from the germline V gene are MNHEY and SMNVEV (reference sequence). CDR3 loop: CASSLSFLGTDSEQYF. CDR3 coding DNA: TGTGCCAGCAGTTTATCGTTTCTCGGGACAGATAGCGAGCAGTACTTC.

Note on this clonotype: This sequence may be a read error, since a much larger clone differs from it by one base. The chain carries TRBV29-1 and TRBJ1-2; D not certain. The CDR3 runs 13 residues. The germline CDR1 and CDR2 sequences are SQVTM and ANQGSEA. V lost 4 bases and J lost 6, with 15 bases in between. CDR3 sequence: CSVVWRVIHGYTF. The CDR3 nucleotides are TGCAGCGTTGTTTGGAGGGTGATCCATGGCTACACCTTC.

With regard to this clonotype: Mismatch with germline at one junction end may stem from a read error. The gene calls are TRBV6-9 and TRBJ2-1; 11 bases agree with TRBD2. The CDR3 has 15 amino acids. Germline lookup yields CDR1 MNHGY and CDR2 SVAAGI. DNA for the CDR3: TGTGCCAACAGTTTGACTAGCGGGGCCTACAATGAGCAGTTCTTC. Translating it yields CANSLTSGAYNEQFF.

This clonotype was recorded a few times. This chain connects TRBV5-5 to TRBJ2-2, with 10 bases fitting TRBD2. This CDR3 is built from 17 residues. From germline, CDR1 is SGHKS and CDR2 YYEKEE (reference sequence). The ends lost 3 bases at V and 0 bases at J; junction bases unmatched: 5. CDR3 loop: CASSSMTSGPNTGELFF. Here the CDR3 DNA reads TGTGCCAGCAGCTCAATGACTAGCGGGCCGAACACCGGGGAGCTGTTTTTT.

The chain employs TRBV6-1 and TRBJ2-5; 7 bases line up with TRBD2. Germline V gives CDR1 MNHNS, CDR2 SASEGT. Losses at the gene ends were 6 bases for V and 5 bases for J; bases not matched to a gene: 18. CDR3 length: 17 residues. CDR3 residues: CASSPVMVAGEWETQYF. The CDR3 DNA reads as TGTGCCAGCAGCCCGGTCATGGTGGCGGGAGAATGGGAGACCCAGTACTTC.

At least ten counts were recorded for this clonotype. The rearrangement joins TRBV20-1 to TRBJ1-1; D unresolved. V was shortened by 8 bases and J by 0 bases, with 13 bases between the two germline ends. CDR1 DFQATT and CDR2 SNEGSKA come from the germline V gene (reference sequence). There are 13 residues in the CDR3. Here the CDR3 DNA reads TGCAGTACCAAAGCAGCAATGAACACTGAAGCTTTCTTT. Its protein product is CSTKAAMNTEAFF.

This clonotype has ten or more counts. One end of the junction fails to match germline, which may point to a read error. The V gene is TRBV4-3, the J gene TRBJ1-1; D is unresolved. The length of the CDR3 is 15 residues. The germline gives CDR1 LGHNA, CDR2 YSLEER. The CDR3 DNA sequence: TGTGCCAGCAGCCAAGAGCCGGGAATGAACACTGAAGCTTTCTTT. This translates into CASSQEPGMNTEAFF.

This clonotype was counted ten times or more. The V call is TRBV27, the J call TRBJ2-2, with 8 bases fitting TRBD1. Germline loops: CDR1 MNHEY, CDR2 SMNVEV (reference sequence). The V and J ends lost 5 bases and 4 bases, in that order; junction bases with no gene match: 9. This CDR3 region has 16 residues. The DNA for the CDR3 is TGTGCCAGCAGTCGTAGGACAGGGACTTCCACCGGGGAGCTGTTTTTT. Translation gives CASSRRTGTSTGELFF.

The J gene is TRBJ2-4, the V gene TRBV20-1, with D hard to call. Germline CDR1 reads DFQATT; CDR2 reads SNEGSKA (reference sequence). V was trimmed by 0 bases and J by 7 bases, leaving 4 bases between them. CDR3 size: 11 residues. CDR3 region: CSARDNNIQYF. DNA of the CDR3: TGCAGTGCTAGAGATAACAACATTCAGTACTTC.

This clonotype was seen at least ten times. This CDR3 reads CSAQGKGKGGVGHEQYF. The CDR3 DNA sequence: TGCAGTGCCCAAGGAAAGGGGAAGGGAGGGGTCGGCCACGAGCAGTACTTC. The V gene is TRBV20-1, the J gene TRBJ2-7, with 7 bases identical to TRBD2. V dropped 6 bases and J dropped 5; count of bases not matched to a gene: 22. The germline V gene encodes CDR1 DFQATT and CDR2 SNEGSKA (reference sequence). This CDR3 has 17 amino acids.

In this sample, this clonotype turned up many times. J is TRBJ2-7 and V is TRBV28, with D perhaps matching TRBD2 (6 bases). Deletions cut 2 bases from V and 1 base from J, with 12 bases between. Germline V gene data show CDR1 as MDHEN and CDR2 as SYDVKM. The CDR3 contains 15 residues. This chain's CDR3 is CASSLGRSLSYEQYF. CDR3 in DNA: TGTGCCAGCAGTTTAGGGAGGTCCCTATCCTACGAGCAGTACTTC.

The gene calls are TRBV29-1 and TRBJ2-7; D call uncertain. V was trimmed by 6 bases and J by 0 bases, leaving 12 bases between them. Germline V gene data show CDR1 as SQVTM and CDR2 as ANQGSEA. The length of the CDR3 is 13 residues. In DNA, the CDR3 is TGCAGCGTCGGAGCAGGAAGCTCCTACGAGCAGTACTTC. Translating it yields CSVGAGSSYEQYF.